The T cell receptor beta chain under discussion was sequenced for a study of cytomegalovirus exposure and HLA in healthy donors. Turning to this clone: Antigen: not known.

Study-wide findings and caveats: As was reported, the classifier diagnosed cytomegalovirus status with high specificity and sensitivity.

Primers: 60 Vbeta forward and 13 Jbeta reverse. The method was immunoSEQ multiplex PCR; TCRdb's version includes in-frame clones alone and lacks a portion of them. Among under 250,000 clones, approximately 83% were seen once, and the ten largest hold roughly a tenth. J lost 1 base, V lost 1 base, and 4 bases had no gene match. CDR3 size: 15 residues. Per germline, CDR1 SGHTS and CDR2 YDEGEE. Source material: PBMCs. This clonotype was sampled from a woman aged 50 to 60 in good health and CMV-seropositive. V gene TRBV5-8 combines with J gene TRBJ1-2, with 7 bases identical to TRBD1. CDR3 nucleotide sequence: TGTGCCAGCAGCTTGCGGGACAGAGATAACTATGGCTACACCTTC. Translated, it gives CASSLRDRDNYGYTF.